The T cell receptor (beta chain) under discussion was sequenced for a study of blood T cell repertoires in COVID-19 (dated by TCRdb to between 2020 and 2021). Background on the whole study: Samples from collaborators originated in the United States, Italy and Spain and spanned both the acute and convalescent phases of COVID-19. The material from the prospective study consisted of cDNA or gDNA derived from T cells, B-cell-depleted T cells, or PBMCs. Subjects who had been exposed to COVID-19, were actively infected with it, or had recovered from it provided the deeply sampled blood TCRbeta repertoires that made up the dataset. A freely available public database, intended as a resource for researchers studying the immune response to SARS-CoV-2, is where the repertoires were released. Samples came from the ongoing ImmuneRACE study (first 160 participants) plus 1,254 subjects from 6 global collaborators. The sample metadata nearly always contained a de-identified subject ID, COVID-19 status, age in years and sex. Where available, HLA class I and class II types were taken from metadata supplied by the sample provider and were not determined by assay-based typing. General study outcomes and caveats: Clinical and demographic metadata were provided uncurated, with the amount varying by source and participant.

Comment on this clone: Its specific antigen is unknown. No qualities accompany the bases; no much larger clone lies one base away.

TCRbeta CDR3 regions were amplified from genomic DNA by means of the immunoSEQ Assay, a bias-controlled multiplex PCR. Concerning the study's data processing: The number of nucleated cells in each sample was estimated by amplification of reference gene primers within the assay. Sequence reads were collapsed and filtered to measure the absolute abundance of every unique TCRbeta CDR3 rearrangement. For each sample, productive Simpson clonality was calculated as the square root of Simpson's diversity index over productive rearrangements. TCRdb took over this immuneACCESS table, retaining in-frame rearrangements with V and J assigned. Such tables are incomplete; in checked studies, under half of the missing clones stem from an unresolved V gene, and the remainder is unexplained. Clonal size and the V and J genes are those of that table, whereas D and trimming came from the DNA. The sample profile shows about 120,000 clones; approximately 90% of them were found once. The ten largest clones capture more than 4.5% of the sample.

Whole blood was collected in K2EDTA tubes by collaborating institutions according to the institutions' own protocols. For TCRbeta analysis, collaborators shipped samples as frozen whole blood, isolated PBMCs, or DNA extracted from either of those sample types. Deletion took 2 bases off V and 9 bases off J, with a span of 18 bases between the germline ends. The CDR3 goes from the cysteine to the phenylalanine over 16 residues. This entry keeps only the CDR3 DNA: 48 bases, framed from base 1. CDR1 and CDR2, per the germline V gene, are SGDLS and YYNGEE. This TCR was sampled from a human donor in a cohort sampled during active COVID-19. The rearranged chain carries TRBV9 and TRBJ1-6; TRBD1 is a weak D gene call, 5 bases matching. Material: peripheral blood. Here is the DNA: TGTGCCAGCAGCGTTGGACAACTCAACCACGGTTCACCCCTCCACTTT. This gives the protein CASSVGQLNHGSPLHF. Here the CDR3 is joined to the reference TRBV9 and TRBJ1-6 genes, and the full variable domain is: DSGVTQTPKHLITATGQRVTLRCSPRSGDLSVYWYQQSLDQGLQFLIQYYNGEERAKGNILERFSAQQFPDLHSELNLSSLELGDSALYFCASSVGQLNHGSPLHFGNGTRLTVT.